The sequence of this T cell receptor beta chain was determined in a study of shared clonotypes between healthy human individuals. Study-wide background: Researchers assigned three CD4 naive, three CD4 memory, two CD8 naive and one CD8 memory plate to each donor. Study-level findings and limits: Unshared clonotypes carried lower generation probabilities than those common to all four donors.

Germline lookup yields CDR1 LNHDA and CDR2 SQIVND (reference sequence). The junction had 9 bases not matched to a gene; V was cut back by 3 bases and J by 3 bases. The CDR3 covers 18 residues. The investigators split CD4+ cells into a CD45RA+ naive subset and a CD45RA-negative memory subset. Details on this clone: Antigen unknown.

Using immunoSEQ multiplex PCR, the repertoire was profiled, and TCRdb retains in-frame clones only, with some absent. The sample includes 650,000 to 800,000 clones, roughly 72% of them seen just once. The sample taken for sequencing was memory CD4+ T cells sorted from blood. The subset denotes: CD45RA-negative fraction. This chain joins TRBV19 and TRBJ2-2; 11 bases are a match to TRBD2. The TCR was taken from a young woman in good health. The DNA for the CDR3 is TGTGCCAGTAGTATTGCAGCTAGCGGGAGGCCAGACACCGGGGAGCTGTTTTTT. Its translation is CASSIAASGRPDTGELFF. The full variable domain, in which reference TRBV19 and TRBJ2-2 provide the parts outside the CDR3, is DGGITQSPKYLFRKEGQNVTLSCEQNLNHDAMYWYRQDPGQGLRLIYYSQIVNDFQKGDIAEGYSVSREKKESFPLTVTSAQKNPTAFYLCASSIAASGRPDTGELFFGEGSRLTVL.